The clone carrying this TCR beta chain came up many times. As yet, its antigen is unknown. This sample was taken from a study of Graves' ophthalmopathy and Graves' hyperthyroidism. Study-level background: Before any treatment, peripheral blood was taken at the initial diagnosis. Notes on the study in general: Among expanded thyroid clonotypes above 0.001 frequency, most also occurred in blood. A 13-signature model separated ophthalmopathy from stable hyperthyroidism, about 91% sensitivity, approximately 80% specificity.

Germline V CDR1 and CDR2: SGHTA, FQGNSA. V lost 4 bases to trimming and J lost 2 bases; unmatched junction nucleotides: 5. The CDR3 is 14 residues long. Disease in donors with ophthalmopathy had moderate-to-severe activity, CAS ≥3, NOSPECS ≥4 and under 3 months' duration. From RNA, the CDR3 regions of TCR beta chains were amplified and sequenced. Following a first-round RT-PCR that used HTBI primers, a second-round multiplex PCR was carried out. TCRdb recomputed calls from the multiplex PCR reads with MiXCR, one row per CDR3 protein. The sample holds fewer than 400,000 distinct CDR3 sequences, about 18% seen once.

This TCR was recovered from a woman younger than 35 with Graves' ophthalmopathy. V is TRBV7-2 and J is TRBJ2-7; TRBD2 aligns across 7 bases. Sequenced material: peripheral blood. CDR3 nucleotides: TGTGCCAGCAGCTCGGAAGCGGGGACCTACGAGCAGTACTTC. Its translation: CASSSEAGTYEQYF.